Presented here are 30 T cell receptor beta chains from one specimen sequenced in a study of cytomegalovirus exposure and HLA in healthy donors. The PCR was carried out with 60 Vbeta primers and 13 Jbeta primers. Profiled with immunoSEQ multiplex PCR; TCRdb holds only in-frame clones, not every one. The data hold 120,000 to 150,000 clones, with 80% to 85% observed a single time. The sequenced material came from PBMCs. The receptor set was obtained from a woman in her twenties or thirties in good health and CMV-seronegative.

In DNA, the CDR3 is TGTGCCAGCAGCTTAGGTCCGCCGGGTAATTCACCCCTCCACTTT. It translates to CASSLGPPGNSPLHF. This chain uses TRBV7-3 with TRBJ1-6; D is unclear. The CDR3 runs 15 residues. Germline values: CDR1 SGHTA, CDR2 FQGTGA. The V end lost 2 bases, the J end lost 6 bases, and 11 bases lay between the germline ends.

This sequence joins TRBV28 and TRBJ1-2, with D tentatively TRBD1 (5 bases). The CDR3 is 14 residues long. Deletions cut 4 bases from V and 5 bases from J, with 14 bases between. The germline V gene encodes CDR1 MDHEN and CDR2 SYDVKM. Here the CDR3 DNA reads TGTGCCAGCAGTTACGGGGGGTCTCTTTATGGCTACACCTTC. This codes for CASSYGGSLYGYTF.

In nucleotides, the CDR3 is TGCGCCAGCAGATCCGCGTCTAGCTCCTACAATGAGCAGTTCTTC. Protein: CASRSASSSYNEQFF. The chain carries TRBV5-1 and TRBJ2-1; D unclear. Germline lookup yields CDR1 SGHRS and CDR2 YFSETQ. V was trimmed by 5 bases and J by 0 bases, leaving 12 bases between them. The CDR3 has 15 residues.

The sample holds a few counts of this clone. CDR3 residues: CASSQDWRNTEAFF. The DNA for the CDR3 is TGCGCCAGCAGCCAAGATTGGAGGAACACTGAAGCTTTCTTT. J is TRBJ1-1 and V is TRBV4-1; D remains ambiguous. In germline, CDR1 is MGHRA, CDR2 YSYEKL. CDR3 length: 14 amino acids. V shed 0 bases and J shed 1 base, with 6 bases lying between them.

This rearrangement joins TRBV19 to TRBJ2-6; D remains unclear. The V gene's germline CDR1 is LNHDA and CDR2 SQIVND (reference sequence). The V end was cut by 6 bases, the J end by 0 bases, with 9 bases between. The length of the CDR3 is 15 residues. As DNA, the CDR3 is TGTGCCAGTAGCACGCCGGGCTCTGGGGCCAACGTCCTGACTTTC. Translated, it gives CASSTPGSGANVLTF.

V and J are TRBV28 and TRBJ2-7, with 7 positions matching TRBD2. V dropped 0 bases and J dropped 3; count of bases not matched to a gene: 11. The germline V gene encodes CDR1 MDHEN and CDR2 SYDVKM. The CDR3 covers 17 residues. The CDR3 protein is CASSLWAVGEGHYEQYF. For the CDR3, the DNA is TGTGCCAGCAGTTTATGGGCGGTGGGGGAGGGGCACTACGAGCAGTACTTC.

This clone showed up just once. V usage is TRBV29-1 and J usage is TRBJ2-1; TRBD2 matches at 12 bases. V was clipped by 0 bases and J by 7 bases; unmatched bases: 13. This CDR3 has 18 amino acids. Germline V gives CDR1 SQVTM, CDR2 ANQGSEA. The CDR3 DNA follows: TGCAGCGTTGAAGATGTGGGGCCTAGCGGGGGGGTGGGAAATGAGCAGTTCTTC. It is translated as CSVEDVGPSGGVGNEQFF.

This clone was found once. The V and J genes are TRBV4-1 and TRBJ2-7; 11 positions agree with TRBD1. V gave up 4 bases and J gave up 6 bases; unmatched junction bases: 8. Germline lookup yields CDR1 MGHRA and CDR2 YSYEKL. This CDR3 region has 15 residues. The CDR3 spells CASSPLDRGPGEQYF. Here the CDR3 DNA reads TGCGCCAGCAGCCCCCTGGACAGGGGGCCGGGCGAGCAGTACTTC.

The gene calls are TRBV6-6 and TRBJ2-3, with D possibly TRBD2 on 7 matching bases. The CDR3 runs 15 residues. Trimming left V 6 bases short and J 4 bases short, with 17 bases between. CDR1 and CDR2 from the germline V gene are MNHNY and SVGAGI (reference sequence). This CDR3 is CASSLGGGGADTQYF. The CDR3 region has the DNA TGTGCCAGCAGCTTGGGAGGGGGGGGCGCAGATACGCAGTATTTT.

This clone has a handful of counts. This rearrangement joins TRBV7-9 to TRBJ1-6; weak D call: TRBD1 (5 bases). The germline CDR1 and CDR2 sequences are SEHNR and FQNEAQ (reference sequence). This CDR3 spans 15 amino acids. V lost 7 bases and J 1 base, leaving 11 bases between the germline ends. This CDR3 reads CASKGQGSYNSPLHF. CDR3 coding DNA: TGTGCCAGCAAAGGTCAGGGATCCTATAATTCACCCCTCCACTTT. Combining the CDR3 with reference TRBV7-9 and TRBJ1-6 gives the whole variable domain DTGVSQNPRHKITKRGQNVTFRCDPISEHNRLYWYRQTLGQGPEFLTYFQNEAQLEKSRLLSDRFSAERPKGSFSTLEIQRTEQGDSAMYLCASKGQGSYNSPLHFGNGTRLTVT.

The CDR3 region is CASNLGVNEQFF. Written as DNA, the CDR3 is TGTGCCAGCAATCTAGGGGTCAATGAGCAGTTCTTC. The chain combines TRBV7-2 with TRBJ2-1; D is perhaps TRBD1 (5 bases). Germline CDR1 is SGHTA and CDR2 is FQGNSA. V dropped 7 bases and J dropped 6 bases, with 10 bases sitting between them. The CDR3 has 12 amino acids. Based on the CDR3 plus reference TRBV7-2 and TRBJ2-1, the full variable domain is GAGVSQSPSNKVTEKGKDVELRCDPISGHTALYWYRQSLGQGLEFLIYFQGNSAPDKSGLPSDRFSAERTGGSVSTLTIQRTQQEDSAVYLCASNLGVNEQFFGPGTRLTVL.

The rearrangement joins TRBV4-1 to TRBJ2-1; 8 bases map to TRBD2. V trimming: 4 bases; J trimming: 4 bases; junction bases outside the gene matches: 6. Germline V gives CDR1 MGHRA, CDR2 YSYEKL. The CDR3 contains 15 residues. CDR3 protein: CASSPGVAGYNEQFF. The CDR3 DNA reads TGCGCCAGCAGCCCCGGGGTAGCGGGGTACAATGAGCAGTTCTTC.

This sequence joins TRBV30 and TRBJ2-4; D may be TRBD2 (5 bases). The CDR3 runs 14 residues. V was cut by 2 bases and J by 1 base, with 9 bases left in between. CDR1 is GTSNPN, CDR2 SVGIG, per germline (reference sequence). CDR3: CAWSNGEAKNIQYF. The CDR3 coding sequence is TGTGCCTGGAGTAACGGGGAGGCCAAAAACATTCAGTACTTC.

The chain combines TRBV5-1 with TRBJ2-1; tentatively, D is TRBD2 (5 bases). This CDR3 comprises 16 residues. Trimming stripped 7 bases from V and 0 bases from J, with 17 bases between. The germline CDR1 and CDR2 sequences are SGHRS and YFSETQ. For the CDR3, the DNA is TGCGCCAGCGGAACCGATAGCGTTGACTCCTACAATGAGCAGTTCTTC. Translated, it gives CASGTDSVDSYNEQFF.

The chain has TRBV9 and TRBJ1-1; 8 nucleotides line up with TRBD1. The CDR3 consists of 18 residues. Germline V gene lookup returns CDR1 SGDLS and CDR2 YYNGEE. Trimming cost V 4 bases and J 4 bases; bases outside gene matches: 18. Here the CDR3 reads CASSPSPGQGSSGTEAFF. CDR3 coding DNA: TGTGCCAGCAGCCCATCCCCCGGACAGGGCAGTAGCGGCACTGAAGCTTTCTTT.

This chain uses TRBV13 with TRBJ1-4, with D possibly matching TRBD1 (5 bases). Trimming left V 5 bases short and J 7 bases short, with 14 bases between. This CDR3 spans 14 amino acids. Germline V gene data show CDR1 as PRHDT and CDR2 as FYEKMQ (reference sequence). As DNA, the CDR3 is TGTGCCAGCAGCCTCCGGGGGGTCGGTGAAAAACTGTTTTTT. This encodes CASSLRGVGEKLFF.

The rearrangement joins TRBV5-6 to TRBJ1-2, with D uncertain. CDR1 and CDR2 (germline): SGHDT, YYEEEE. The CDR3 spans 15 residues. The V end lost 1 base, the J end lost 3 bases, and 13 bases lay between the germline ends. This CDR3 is CASSLSSPRDYGYTF. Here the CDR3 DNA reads TGTGCCAGCAGCTTGAGCTCTCCGAGGGACTATGGCTACACCTTC. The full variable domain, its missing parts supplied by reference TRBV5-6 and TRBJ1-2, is DAGVTQSPTHLIKTRGQQVTLRCSPKSGHDTVSWYQQALGQGPQFIFQYYEEEERQRGNFPDRFSGHQFPNYSSELNVNALLLGDSALYLCASSLSSPRDYGYTFGSGTRLTVV.

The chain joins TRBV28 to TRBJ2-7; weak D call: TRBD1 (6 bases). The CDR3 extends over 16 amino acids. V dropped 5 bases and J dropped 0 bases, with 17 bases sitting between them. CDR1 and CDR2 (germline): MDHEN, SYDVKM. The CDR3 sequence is CASSTSTGIISYEQYF. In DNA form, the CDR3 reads TGTGCCAGCAGTACCTCAACAGGGATCATCTCCTACGAGCAGTACTTC.

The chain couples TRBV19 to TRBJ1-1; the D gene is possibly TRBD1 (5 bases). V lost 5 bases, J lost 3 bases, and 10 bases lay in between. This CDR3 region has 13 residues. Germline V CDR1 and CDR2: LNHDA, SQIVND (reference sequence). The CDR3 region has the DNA TGTGCCAGTAGTGGAGCGACAGACACTGAAGCTTTCTTT. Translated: CASSGATDTEAFF.

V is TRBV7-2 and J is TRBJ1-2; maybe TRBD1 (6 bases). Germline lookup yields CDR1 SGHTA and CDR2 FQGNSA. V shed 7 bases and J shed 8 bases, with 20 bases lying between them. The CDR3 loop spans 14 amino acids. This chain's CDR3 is CASNVLTGYEGYTF. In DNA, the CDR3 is TGTGCCAGCAACGTACTAACAGGGTATGAAGGCTACACCTTC.

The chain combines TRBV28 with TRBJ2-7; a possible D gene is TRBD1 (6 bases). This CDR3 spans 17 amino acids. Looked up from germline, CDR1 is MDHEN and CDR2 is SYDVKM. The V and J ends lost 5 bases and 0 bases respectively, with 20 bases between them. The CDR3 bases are TGTGCCAGCAGTCGAATACAACAGGGACCCCGCTCCTACGAGCAGTACTTC. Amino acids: CASSRIQQGPRSYEQYF. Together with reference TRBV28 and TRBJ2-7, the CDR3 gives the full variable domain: DVKVTQSSRYLVKRTGEKVFLECVQDMDHENMFWYRQDPGLGLRLIYFSYDVKMKEKGDIPEGYSVSREKKERFSLILESASTNQTSMYLCASSRIQQGPRSYEQYFGPGTRLTVT.

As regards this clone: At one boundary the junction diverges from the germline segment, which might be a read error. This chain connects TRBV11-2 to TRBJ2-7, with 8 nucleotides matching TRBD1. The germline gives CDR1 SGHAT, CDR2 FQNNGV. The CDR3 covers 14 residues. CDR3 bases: TGTGCCAGCAGCTCCGGACAGGGTTCCTTCGAGCAGTACTTC. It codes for CASSSGQGSFEQYF.

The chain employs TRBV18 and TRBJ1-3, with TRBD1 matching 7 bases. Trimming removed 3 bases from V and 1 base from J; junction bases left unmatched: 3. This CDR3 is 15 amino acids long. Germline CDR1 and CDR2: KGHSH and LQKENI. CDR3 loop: CASSPAGGSGNTIYF. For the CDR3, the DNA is TGTGCCAGCTCACCCGCAGGGGGATCTGGAAACACCATATATTTT.

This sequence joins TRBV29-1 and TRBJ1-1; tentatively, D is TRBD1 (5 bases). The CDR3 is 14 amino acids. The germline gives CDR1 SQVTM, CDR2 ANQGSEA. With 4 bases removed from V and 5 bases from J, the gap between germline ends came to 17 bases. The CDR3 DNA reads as TGCAGCGTTGGGGACTCCCGCGGCGGGACTGAAGCTTTCTTT. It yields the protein CSVGDSRGGTEAFF.

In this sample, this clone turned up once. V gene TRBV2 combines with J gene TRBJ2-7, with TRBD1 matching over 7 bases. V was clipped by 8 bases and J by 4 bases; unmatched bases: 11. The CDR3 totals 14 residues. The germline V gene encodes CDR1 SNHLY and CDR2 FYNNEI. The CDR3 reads CASSPVRGSYEQYF. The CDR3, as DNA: TGTGCCAGCTCCCCGGTCAGGGGGTCGTACGAGCAGTACTTC.

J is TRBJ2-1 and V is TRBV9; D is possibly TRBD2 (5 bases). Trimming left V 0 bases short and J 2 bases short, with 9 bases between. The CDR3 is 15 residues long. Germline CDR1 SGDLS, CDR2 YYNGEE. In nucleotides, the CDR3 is TGTGCCAGCAGCGTAGTCAGCGGAACCTACAATGAGCAGTTCTTC. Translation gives CASSVVSGTYNEQFF.

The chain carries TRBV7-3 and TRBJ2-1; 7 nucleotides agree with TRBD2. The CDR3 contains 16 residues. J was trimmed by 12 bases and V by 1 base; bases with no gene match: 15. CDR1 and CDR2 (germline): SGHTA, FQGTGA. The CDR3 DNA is TGTGCCAGCAGCTTAAGGGCGGCGGGAGAAGGGTTTGGGCAGTTCTTC. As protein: CASSLRAAGEGFGQFF.

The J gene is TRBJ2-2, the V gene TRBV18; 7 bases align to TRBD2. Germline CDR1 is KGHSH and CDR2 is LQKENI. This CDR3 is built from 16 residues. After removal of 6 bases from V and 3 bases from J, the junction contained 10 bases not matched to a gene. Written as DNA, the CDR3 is TGTGCCAGCTCCCAGCGGCGGGAGTTTGACACCGGGGAGCTGTTTTTT. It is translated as CASSQRREFDTGELFF.

Written as DNA, the CDR3 is TGTGCCAGCAGTCCAAAGCGGGGTACTTTTACAGATACGCAGTATTTT. Protein sequence: CASSPKRGTFTDTQYF. This rearrangement joins TRBV6-6 to TRBJ2-3; 7 nucleotides match TRBD2. V was pared by 5 bases and J by 3 bases, with 11 bases of the junction left unmatched. Per germline, CDR1 MNHNY and CDR2 SVGAGI (reference sequence). This CDR3 is 16 amino acids long.

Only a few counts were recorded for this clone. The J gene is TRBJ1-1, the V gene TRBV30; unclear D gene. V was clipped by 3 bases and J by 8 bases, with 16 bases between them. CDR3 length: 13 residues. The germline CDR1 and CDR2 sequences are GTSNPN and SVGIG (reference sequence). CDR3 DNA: TGTGCCTGGAGCTCCCGACGGAGTGCGGAAGCTTTCTTT. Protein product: CAWSSRRSAEAFF.